This T cell receptor (beta chain) was sequenced in a study of blood T cells in healthy people across ages. The ends lost 6 bases at V and 11 bases at J; junction bases unmatched: 23. Germline-derived CDR1 and CDR2 are DFQATT and SNEGSKA (reference sequence). CDR3 size: 16 residues. It was with a sample-barcoded 5' primer and a J-beta primer mix that a second PCR of roughly 6 to 11 cycles was run. TCRdb analysed the 5' RACE reads with MiXCR anew, one entry per CDR3 protein. The data hold approximately 690,000 distinct CDR3 sequences, with 58% observed a single time. Sequencing was performed on blood. This chain joins TRBV20-1 and TRBJ2-5; TRBD1 agrees at 8 bases. This TCR came from a man in his 60s in good health. In DNA form, the CDR3 reads TGCAGTGCACCCCTCAAGGGGCAGGGGGCCCCGGGTGAGCAGTACTTC. Its translation is CSAPLKGQGAPGEQYF.